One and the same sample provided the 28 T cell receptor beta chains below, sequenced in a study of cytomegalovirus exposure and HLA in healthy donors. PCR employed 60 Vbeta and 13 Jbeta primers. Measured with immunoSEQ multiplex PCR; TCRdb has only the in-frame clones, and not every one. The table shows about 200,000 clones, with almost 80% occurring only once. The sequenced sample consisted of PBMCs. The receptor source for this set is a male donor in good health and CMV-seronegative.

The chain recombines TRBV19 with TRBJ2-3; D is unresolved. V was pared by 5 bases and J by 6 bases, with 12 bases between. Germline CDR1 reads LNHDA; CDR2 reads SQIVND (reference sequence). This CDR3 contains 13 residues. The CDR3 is CASSFGVTDTQYF. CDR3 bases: TGTGCCAGTAGTTTTGGAGTCACGGATACGCAGTATTTT.

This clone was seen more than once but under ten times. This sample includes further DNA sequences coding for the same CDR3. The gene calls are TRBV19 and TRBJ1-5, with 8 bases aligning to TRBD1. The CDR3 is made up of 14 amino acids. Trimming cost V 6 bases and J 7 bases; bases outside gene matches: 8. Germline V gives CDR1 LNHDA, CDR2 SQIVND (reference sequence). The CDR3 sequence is CASRAGQGVQPQHF. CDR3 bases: TGTGCCAGTAGAGCCGGACAGGGCGTGCAGCCCCAGCATTTT.

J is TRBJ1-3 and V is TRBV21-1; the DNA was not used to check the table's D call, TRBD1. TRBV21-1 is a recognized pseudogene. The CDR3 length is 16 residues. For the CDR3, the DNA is TGTGCCAGCAGTCCCGACGAGCAGGCCTCTGGAAACACCATATATTTT. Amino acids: CASSPDEQASGNTIYF.

For the CDR3, the DNA is TGTGCCAGCAGCCATTTAAGGGCGGAGGGCGAGACCCAGTACTTC. Translated: CASSHLRAEGETQYF. The V call is TRBV5-8, the J call TRBJ2-5, with D possibly being TRBD2 (6 bases). The V gene's germline CDR1 is SGHTS and CDR2 YDEGEE. There are 15 residues in the CDR3. Trimming left V 4 bases short and J 5 bases short, with 18 bases between.

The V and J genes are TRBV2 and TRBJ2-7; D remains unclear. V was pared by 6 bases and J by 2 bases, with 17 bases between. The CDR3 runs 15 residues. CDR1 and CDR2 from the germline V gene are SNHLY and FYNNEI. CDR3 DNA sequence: TGTGCCAGCAGCACCCCCGGGTGGTCAACCTACGAGCAGTACTTC. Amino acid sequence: CASSTPGWSTYEQYF.

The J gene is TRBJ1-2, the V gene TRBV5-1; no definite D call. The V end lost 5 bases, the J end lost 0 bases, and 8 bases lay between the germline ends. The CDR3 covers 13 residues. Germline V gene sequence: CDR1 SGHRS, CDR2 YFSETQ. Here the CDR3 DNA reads TGCGCCAGCAGGAGGGCGGCTAACTATGGCTACACCTTC. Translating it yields CASRRAANYGYTF.

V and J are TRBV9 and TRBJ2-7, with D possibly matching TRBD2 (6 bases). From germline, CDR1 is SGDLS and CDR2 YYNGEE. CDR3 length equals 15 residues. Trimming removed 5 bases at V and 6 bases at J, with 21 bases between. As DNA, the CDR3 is TGTGCCAGCAGTGTTTCGACTAGTGCCCTTCGCGAGCAGTACTTC. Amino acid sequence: CASSVSTSALREQYF.

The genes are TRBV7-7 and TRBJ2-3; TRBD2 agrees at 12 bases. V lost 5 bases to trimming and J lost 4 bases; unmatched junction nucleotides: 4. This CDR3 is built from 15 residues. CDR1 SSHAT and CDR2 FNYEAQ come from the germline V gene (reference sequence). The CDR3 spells CASSATSGSADTQYF. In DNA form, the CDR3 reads TGTGCCAGCAGCGCGACTAGCGGGAGTGCAGATACGCAGTATTTT.

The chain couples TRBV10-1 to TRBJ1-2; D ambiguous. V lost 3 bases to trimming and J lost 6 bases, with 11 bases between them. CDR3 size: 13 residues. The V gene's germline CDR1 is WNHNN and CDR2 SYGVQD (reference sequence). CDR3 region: CASSDGLADGYTF. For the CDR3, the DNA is TGCGCCAGCAGTGATGGCCTTGCGGATGGCTACACCTTC.

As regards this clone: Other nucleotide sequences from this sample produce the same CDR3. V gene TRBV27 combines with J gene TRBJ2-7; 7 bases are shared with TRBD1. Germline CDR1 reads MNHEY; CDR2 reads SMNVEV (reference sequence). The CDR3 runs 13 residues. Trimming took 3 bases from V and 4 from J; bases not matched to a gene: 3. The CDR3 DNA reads TGTGCCAGCAGTTTGGCAGGGGGTTACGAGCAGTACTTC. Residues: CASSLAGGYEQYF.

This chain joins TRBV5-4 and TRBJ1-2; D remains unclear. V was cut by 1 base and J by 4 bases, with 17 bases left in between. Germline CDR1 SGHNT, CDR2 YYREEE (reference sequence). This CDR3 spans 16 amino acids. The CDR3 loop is CASSLPRSSRGYGYTF. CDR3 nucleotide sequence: TGTGCCAGCAGCTTGCCCCGGAGCAGCCGGGGCTATGGCTACACCTTC.

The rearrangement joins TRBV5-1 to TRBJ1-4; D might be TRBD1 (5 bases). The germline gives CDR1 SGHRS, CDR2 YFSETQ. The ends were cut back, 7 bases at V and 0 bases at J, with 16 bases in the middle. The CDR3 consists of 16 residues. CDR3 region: CASRPMGDSTNEKLFF. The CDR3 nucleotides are TGCGCCAGCCGCCCTATGGGGGACTCAACTAATGAAAAACTGTTTTTT.

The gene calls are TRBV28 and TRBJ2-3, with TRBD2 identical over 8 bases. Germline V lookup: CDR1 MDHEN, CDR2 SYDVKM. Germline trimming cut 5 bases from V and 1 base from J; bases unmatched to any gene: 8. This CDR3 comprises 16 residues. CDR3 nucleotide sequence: TGTGCCAGCAGTCCGATATCGACTAGCGGCACAGATACGCAGTATTTT. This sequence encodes CASSPISTSGTDTQYF.

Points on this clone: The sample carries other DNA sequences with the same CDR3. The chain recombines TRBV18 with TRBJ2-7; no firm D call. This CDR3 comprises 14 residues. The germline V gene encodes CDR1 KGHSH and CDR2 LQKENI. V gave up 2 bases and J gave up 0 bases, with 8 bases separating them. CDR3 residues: CASSPGQSSYEQYF. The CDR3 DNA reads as TGTGCCAGCTCACCAGGGCAGTCCTCCTACGAGCAGTACTTC.

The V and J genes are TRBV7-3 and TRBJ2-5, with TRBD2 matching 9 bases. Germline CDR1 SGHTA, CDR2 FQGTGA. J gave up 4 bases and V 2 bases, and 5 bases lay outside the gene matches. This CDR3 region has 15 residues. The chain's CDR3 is CASSLSGAGGETQYF. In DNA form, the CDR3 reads TGTGCCAGCAGCTTATCGGGAGCGGGGGGAGAGACCCAGTACTTC.

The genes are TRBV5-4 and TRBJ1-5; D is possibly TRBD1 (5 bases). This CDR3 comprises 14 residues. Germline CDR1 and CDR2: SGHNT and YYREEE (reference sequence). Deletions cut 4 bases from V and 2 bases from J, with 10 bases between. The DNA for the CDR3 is TGTGCCAGCAGCACTTGGGGCGGCAATCAGCCCCAGCATTTT. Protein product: CASSTWGGNQPQHF.

The chain's CDR3 is CASSLARSVEQYF. CDR3 DNA sequence: TGCGCCAGCAGCTTGGCCCGGTCCGTCGAGCAGTACTTC. The chain employs TRBV5-1 and TRBJ2-5; D gene unclear. The J call could be wrong; TRBJ2-7 is a better fit for the DNA end. The CDR3 totals 13 residues. In germline, CDR1 is SGHRS, CDR2 YFSETQ.

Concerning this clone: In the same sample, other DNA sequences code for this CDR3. The CDR3 DNA reads TGTGCCAGCAGCCCGTCGGTGGACAGGGGGCAGGCCGGGGAGCTGTTTTTT. It specifies CASSPSVDRGQAGELFF. The chain employs TRBV7-3 and TRBJ2-2; TRBD1 aligns across 11 bases. Germline CDR1 and CDR2: SGHTA and FQGTGA. The CDR3 runs to 17 residues. Unmatched junction bases numbered 11, after V lost 5 bases and J lost 6 bases.

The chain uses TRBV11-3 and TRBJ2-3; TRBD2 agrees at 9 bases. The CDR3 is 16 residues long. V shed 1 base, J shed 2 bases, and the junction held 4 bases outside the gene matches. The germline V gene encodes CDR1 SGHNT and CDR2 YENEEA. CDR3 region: CASSLVSGGITDTQYF. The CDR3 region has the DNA TGTGCCAGCAGCTTAGTCAGCGGGGGGATCACAGATACGCAGTATTTT.

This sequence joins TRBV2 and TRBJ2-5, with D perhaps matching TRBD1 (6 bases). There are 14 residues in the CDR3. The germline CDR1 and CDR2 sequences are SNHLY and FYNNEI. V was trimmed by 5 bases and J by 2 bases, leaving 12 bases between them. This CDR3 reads CASSLGTLQETQYF. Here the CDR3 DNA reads TGTGCCAGCAGTCTGGGGACACTTCAAGAGACCCAGTACTTC.

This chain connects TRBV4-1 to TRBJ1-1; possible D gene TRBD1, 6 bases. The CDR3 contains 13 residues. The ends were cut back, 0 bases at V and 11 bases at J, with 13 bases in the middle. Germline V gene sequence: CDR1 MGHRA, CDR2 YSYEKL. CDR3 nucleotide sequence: TGCGCCAGCAGCCAAGAAGGGGGGGCTCGGGCTTTCTTT. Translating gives CASSQEGGARAFF.

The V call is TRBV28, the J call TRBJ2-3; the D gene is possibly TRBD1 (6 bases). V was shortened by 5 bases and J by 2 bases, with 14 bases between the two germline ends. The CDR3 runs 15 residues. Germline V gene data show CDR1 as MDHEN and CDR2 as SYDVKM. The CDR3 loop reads CASSPQGKHTDTQYF. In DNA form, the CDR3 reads TGTGCCAGCAGTCCCCAGGGGAAGCACACAGATACGCAGTATTTT. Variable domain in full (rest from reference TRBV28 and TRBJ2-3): DVKVTQSSRYLVKRTGEKVFLECVQDMDHENMFWYRQDPGLGLRLIYFSYDVKMKEKGDIPEGYSVSREKKERFSLILESASTNQTSMYLCASSPQGKHTDTQYFGPGTRLTVL.

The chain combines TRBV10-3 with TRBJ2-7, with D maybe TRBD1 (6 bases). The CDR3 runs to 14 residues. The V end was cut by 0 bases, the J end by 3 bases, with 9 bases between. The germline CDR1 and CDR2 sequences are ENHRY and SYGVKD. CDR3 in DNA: TGTGCCATCAGTGAGTCCGGACAGTTCTACGAGCAGTACTTC. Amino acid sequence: CAISESGQFYEQYF.

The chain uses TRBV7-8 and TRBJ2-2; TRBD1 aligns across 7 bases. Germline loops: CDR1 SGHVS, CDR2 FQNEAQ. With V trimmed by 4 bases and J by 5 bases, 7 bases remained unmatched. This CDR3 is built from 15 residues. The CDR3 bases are TGTGCCAGCAGCTCCGGGACAGTCAATACCGGGGAGCTGTTTTTT. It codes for CASSSGTVNTGELFF.

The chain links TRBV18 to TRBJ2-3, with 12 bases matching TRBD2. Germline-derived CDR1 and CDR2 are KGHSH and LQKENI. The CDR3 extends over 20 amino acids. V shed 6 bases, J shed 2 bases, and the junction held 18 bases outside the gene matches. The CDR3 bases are TGTGCCAGCTCCCTCACCAGCGGACTAGCGGGACCCTCACCCACAGATACGCAGTATTTT. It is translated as CASSLTSGLAGPSPTDTQYF.

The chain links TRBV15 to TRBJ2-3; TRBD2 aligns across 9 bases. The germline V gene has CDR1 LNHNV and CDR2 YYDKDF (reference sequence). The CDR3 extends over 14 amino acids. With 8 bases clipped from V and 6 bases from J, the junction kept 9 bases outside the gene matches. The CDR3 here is CATRGRAITDTQYF. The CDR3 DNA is TGTGCCACCCGCGGGAGGGCCATTACGGATACGCAGTATTTT.

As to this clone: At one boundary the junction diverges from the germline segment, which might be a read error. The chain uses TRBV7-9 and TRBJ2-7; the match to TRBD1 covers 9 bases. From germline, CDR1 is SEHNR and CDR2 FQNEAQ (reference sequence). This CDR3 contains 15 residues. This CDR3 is CSSSFHRGLPYEQYF. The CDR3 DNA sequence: TGTTCCAGCAGCTTCCACAGGGGGCTTCCCTACGAGCAGTACTTC.

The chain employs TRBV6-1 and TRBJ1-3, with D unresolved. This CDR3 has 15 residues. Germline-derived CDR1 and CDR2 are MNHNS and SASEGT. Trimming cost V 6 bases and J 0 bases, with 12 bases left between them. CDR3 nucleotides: TGTGCCAGCAGACGCGGGATAAGCTCTGGAAACACCATATATTTT. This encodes CASRRGISSGNTIYF.